This record looks at one T cell receptor beta chain sequence and its context. At one end the junction does not follow the germline gene, possibly because of a read error. This entry is derived from a study of control samples from healthy donors and cancer patients. The CDR3 contains 13 residues. Germline V gives CDR1 MDHEN, CDR2 SYDVKM. Measured with immunoSEQ multiplex PCR; TCRdb has only the in-frame clones, and not every one. The repertoire holds about 45,000 clones, just over 70% seen once, with under 20% in the top ten. Sequencing used formalin-fixed, paraffin-embedded tissue. The receptor was isolated from a male donor with melanoma. The V call is TRBV28, the J call TRBJ2-7, with D uncertain. The CDR3 nucleotides are TGTACCAGCAGTTCCCAACAGCAAGGCGAGCAGTACTTC. Translating gives CTSSSQQQGEQYF. Looking up the rest from reference TRBV28 and TRBJ2-7 gives the full variable domain: DVKVTQSSRYLVKRTGEKVFLECVQDMDHENMFWYRQDPGLGLRLIYFSYDVKMKEKGDIPEGYSVSREKKERFSLILESASTNQTSMYLCTSSSQQQGEQYFGPGTRLTVT.